A single sample gave rise to the 2 T cell receptor beta chains below, sequenced in a study of T cells in women clearing cervical HPV infection. Repertoires were generated with immunoSEQ multiplex PCR, while TCRdb's copy carries only in-frame clones and drops some. The sample table includes approximately 16,000 clones. The sample consisted of blood buffy coat. Source of these receptors: a woman aged 18 to 69 with a cervical HPV16 infection that either progressed to CIN3+ or cleared (not recorded which).

On this clone: The CDR3 goes on 3 residues after the read ends, and that part is filled in from the germline J gene. The chain links TRBV7-2 to TRBJ2-4, with TRBD1 matching 7 bases. Germline V lookup: CDR1 SGHTA, CDR2 FQGNSA. J lost 9 bases, V lost 1 base, and 3 bases had no gene match. This CDR3 spans 13 amino acids. The CDR3 loop is CASSLDRGSIQYF. The DNA read from the CDR3 is TGTGCCAGCAGCTTAGACAGGGGAAGCATT.

For this clone: The read falls 3 residues short of the CDR3 end, and the missing part is taken from the germline J gene. This chain links TRBV9 with TRBJ2-5; tentatively, D is TRBD1 or TRBD2 (5 bases each). V was pared by 3 bases and J by 5 bases, with 11 bases between. Germline V gene lookup returns CDR1 SGDLS and CDR2 YYNGEE. The CDR3 has 13 residues. CDR3 bases read: TGTGCCAGCAGCGGAGGGGTTGGGGAGACC. Translating it yields CASSGGVGET. The CDR3 in its entirety is CASSGGVGETQYF.